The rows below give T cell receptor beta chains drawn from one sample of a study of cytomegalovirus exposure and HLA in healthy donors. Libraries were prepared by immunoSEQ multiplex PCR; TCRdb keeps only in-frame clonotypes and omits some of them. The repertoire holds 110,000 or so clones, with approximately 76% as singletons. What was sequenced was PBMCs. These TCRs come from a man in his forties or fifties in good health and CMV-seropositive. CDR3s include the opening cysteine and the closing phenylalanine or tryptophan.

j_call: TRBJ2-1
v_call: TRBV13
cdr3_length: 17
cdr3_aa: CASSSKRTSGNFDRQFF

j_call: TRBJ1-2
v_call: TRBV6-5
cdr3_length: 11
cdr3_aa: CASGQGGGYTF

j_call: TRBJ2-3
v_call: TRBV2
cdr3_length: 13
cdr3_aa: CASRQGRTDTQYF

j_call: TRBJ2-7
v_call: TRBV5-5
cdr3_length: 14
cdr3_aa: CASSPPQGAYEQYF

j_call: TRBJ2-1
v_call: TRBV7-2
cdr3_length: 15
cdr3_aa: CASSEQASSYNEQFF

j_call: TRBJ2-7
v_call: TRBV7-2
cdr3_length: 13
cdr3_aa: CASILEPSYEQYF

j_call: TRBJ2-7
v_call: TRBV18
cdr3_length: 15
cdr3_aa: CASSLTGGGIYEQYF

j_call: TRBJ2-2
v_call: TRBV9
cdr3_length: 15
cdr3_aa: CASRGYGTNTGELFF

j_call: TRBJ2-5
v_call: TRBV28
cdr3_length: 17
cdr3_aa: CASSSPTRRGSEETQYF

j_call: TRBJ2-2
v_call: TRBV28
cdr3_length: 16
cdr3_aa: CASSSLGHSVPGELFF

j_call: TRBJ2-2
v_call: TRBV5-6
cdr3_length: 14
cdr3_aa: CASSFKGAGGELFF

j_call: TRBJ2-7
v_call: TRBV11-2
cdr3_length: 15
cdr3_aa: CASSLGTAPSYEQYF

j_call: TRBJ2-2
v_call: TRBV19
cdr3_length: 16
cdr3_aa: CASSIRRQGNTGELFF

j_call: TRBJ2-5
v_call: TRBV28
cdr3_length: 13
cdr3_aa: CASSRTGAETQYF

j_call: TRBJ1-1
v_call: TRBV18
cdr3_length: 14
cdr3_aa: CASTPTGRHTEAFF

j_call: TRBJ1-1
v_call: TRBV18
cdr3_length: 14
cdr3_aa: CASSNRGPDTEAFF

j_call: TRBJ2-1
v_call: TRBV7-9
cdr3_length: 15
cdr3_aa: CASSFVRGGRNEQFF

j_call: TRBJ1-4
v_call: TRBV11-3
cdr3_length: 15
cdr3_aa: CASSYRGDRAEKLFF

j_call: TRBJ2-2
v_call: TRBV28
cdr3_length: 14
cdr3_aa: CASTLAGYYGELFF

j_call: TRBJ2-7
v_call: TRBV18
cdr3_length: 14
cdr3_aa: CASSPGLGWDEQYF

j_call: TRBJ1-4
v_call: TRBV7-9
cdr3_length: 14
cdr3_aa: CASSFDRAGEKLFF

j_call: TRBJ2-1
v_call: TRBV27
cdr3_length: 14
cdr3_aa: CASWSRVILNEQFF

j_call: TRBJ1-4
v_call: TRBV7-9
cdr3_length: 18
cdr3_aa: CASSLGGQGGATNEKLFF

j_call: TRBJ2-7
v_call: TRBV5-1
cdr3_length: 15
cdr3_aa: CASSLPTGTAYEQYF

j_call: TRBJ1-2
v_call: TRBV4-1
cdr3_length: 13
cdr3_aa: CASSQGRAYGYTF

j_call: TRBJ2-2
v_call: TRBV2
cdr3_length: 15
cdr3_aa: CASRGQGTNTGELFF

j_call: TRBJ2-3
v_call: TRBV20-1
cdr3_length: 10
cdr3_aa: CSASRDTQYF

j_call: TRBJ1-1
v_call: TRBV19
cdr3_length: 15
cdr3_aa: CASSLVSPGQEGAFF

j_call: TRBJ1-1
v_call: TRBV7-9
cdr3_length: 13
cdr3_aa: CASSLEANTEAFF

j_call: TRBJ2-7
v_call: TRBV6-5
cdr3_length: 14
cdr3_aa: CASTSPRERYEQYF

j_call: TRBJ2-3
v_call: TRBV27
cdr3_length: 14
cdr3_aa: CASSSPAGADTQYF

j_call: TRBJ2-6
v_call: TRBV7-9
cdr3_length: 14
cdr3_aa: CASSTGVGANVLTF

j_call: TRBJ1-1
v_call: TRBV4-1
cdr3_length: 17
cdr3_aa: CASSQEAQVIMNTEAFF

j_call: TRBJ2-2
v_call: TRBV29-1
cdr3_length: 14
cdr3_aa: CSVLAGGRTGELFF

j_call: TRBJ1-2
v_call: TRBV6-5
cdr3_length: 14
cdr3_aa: CASSTGQGPLSYTF

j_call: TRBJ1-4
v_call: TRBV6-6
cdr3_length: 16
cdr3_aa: CASSYSAGGIIEKLFF

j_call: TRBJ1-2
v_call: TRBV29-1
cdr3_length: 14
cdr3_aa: CSVGSGQGAGGYTF

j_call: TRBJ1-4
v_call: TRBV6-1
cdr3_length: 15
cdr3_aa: CASRDRGTANEKLFF

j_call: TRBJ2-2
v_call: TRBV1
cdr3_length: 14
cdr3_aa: CTSSQGRLGGELFF

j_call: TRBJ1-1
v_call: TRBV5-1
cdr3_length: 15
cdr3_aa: CASSWGGTGNTEAFF

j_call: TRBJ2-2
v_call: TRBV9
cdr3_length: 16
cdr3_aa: CASSLGNSGGNVELFF

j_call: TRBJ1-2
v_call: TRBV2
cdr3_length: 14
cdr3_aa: CASSEGEDRDGYTF

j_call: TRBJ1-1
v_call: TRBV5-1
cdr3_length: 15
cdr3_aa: CASSSTGNPNTEAFF

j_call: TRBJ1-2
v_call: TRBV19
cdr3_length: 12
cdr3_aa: CASSMTGYGYTF

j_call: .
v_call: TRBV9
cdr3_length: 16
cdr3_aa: CASSPRTGGLSYEQYF